These 15 T cell receptor beta chains were sequenced from one sample in a study of blood T cell repertoires in COVID-19. This table comes from immunoSEQ multiplex PCR, and its TCRdb copy is limited to in-frame clones, with some not included. The sample has approximately 55,000 clones; around nine tenths are singletons. Source material: peripheral blood. The receptors come from a man aged 35 to 55 with acute or convalescent COVID-19.

The chain is built from TRBV6-6 and TRBJ1-4, with D maybe TRBD1 (6 bases). The CDR3 sequence is 14 residues long. The V gene lost 0 bases and the J gene lost 8 bases, with 10 bases spanning the gap. Germline V gene data show CDR1 as MNHNY and CDR2 as SVGAGI (reference sequence). The chain's CDR3 is CASSYSQGGEKLFF. The CDR3 nucleotides are TGTGCCAGCAGTTACTCACAGGGTGGCGAAAAACTGTTTTTT.

In its sample, this clone was seen once. V is TRBV5-1 and J is TRBJ2-5; the D gene is possibly TRBD2 (5 bases). This CDR3 is built from 13 residues. Trimming left V 4 bases short and J 2 bases short, with 9 bases between. Per germline, CDR1 SGHRS and CDR2 YFSETQ. CDR3 bases: TGCGCCAGCAGCAAAGGGAGTCAAGAGACCCAGTACTTC. It specifies CASSKGSQETQYF.

The chain has TRBV5-1 and TRBJ1-5, with TRBD1 identical over 11 bases. Germline values: CDR1 SGHRS, CDR2 YFSETQ. The junction had 5 bases not matched to a gene; V was cut back by 4 bases and J by 5 bases. The CDR3 consists of 15 residues. CDR3 amino acids: CASSRTGGVDQPQHF. The CDR3 DNA is TGCGCCAGCAGCCGGACAGGGGGCGTCGATCAGCCCCAGCATTTT. The entire variable domain, with the rest obtained from reference TRBV5-1 and TRBJ1-5, is as follows: KAGVTQTPRYLIKTRGQQVTLSCSPISGHRSVSWYQQTPGQGLQFLFEYFSETQRNKGNFPGRFSGRQFSNSRSEMNVSTLELGDSALYLCASSRTGGVDQPQHFGDGTRLSIL.

The V and J genes are TRBV4-3 and TRBJ1-2; TRBD1 might be the D (6 bases). The CDR3 has 14 amino acids. Trimming removed 0 bases from V and 7 bases from J, with 12 bases in between. CDR1 is LGHNA and CDR2 is YSLEER in the germline V gene. CDR3 sequence: CASSQEWGQRGYTF. The CDR3 nucleotides read TGCGCCAGCAGCCAAGAATGGGGGCAACGTGGCTACACCTTC.

The rearrangement links TRBV21-1 to TRBJ2-4; TRBD1 reflects the table's D call only, with no check against the DNA. TRBV21-1 is a listed pseudogene. The CDR3 runs to 14 residues. The CDR3 nucleotides read TGTGCCAGCATGGGTCGAGACAGGGGATACATTCAGTACTTC. It specifies CASMGRDRGYIQYF.

This clone was seen a handful of times. Here the CDR3 DNA reads TGTGCCAGCAGCTTATACCCCACTGGTGCAGGGGGCAATGAAAAACTGTTTTTT. It yields the protein CASSLYPTGAGGNEKLFF. This chain joins TRBV7-2 and TRBJ1-4; 8 nucleotides match TRBD1. The germline V gene has CDR1 SGHTA and CDR2 FQGNSA. The length of the CDR3 is 18 residues. After removal of 2 bases from V and 5 bases from J, the junction contained 13 bases not matched to a gene.

The chain joins TRBV5-1 to TRBJ2-3; 9 bases map to TRBD2. The germline V gene encodes CDR1 SGHRS and CDR2 YFSETQ. V was clipped by 3 bases and J by 1 base; unmatched bases: 6. CDR3 size: 16 residues. The CDR3 sequence is CASSSKREARTDTQYF. The CDR3 DNA is TGCGCCAGCAGCTCCAAGCGGGAGGCCCGCACAGATACGCAGTATTTT. The whole variable domain, filled in from reference TRBV5-1 and TRBJ2-3, reads KAGVTQTPRYLIKTRGQQVTLSCSPISGHRSVSWYQQTPGQGLQFLFEYFSETQRNKGNFPGRFSGRQFSNSRSEMNVSTLELGDSALYLCASSSKREARTDTQYFGPGTRLTVL.

V is TRBV2 and J is TRBJ1-2; possibly TRBD1 for D (6 bases). The CDR3 extends over 13 amino acids. In germline, CDR1 is SNHLY, CDR2 FYNNEI. Deletions cut 3 bases from V and 4 bases from J, with 9 bases between. This CDR3 is CASSETGSYGYTF. Written as DNA, the CDR3 is TGTGCCAGCAGTGAGACAGGTTCCTATGGCTACACCTTC.

This chain joins TRBV5-6 and TRBJ1-1; 7 bases are shared with TRBD1. CDR1 and CDR2 from the germline V gene are SGHDT and YYEEEE. The length of the CDR3 is 15 residues. J lost 4 bases, V lost 0 bases, and 6 bases had no gene match. The CDR3, as DNA: TGTGCCAGCAGCTTGGATAGGGGGCGGTCCACTGAAGCTTTCTTT. Protein sequence: CASSLDRGRSTEAFF.

This chain uses TRBV9 with TRBJ2-7; 9 bases are a match to TRBD1. Germline V gene sequence: CDR1 SGDLS, CDR2 YYNGEE. V lost 2 bases to trimming and J lost 3 bases; unmatched junction nucleotides: 6. This CDR3 is 15 amino acids long. The CDR3 reads CASSVETGQGYEQYF. The DNA of the CDR3 is TGTGCCAGCAGCGTGGAGACGGGACAGGGCTACGAGCAGTACTTC. The entire variable domain, with the rest obtained from reference TRBV9 and TRBJ2-7, is as follows: DSGVTQTPKHLITATGQRVTLRCSPRSGDLSVYWYQQSLDQGLQFLIQYYNGEERAKGNILERFSAQQFPDLHSELNLSSLELGDSALYFCASSVETGQGYEQYFGPGTRLTVT.

V usage is TRBV10-3 and J usage is TRBJ2-7; 13 bases match TRBD2. Germline CDR1 and CDR2: ENHRY and SYGVKD. The CDR3 runs to 16 residues. Unmatched junction bases numbered 8, after V lost 4 bases and J lost 5 bases. The CDR3 loop is CAISGAPGTSGNEQYF. In DNA, the CDR3 is TGTGCCATCAGTGGAGCTCCCGGGACTAGCGGGAACGAGCAGTACTTC.

The chain carries TRBV4-1 and TRBJ1-3; D is perhaps TRBD1 (6 bases). Germline CDR1 reads MGHRA; CDR2 reads YSYEKL. This CDR3 is 21 amino acids long. Trimming removed 5 bases at V and 0 bases at J, with 29 bases between. The CDR3 is CASSSRFSRDTPTFSGNTIYF. The CDR3 bases are TGCGCCAGCAGCTCAAGGTTCAGCCGGGACACGCCGACTTTCTCTGGAAACACCATATATTTT.

The chain recombines TRBV7-2 with TRBJ2-7; 8 bases fit TRBD2. Losses at the gene ends were 1 base for V and 0 bases for J; bases not matched to a gene: 14. The CDR3 consists of 19 residues. CDR1 is SGHTA, CDR2 FQGNSA, per germline. The CDR3 loop reads CASSLGFLVSGVSSYEQYF. The CDR3, as DNA: TGTGCCAGCAGCTTAGGATTTTTGGTTAGCGGGGTTAGCTCCTACGAGCAGTACTTC. Together with reference TRBV7-2 and TRBJ2-7, the CDR3 gives the full variable domain: GAGVSQSPSNKVTEKGKDVELRCDPISGHTALYWYRQSLGQGLEFLIYFQGNSAPDKSGLPSDRFSAERTGGSVSTLTIQRTQQEDSAVYLCASSLGFLVSGVSSYEQYFGPGTRLTVT.

This chain uses TRBV5-1 with TRBJ1-1; D is possibly TRBD1 (5 bases). The germline CDR1 and CDR2 sequences are SGHRS and YFSETQ. This CDR3 has 15 residues. Trimming left V 3 bases short and J 1 base short, with 13 bases between. The CDR3 loop is CASSYRGDWNTEAFF. Written as DNA, the CDR3 is TGCGCCAGCAGCTATCGGGGGGATTGGAACACTGAAGCTTTCTTT.

The chain uses TRBV2 and TRBJ2-3; D call uncertain. CDR1 and CDR2 (germline): SNHLY, FYNNEI. V lost 3 bases, J lost 8 bases, and 15 bases lay in between. The CDR3 has 14 amino acids. DNA of the CDR3: TGTGCCAGCAGTGATCCAGCCTCTAAGCGTACGCAGTATTTT. It translates to CASSDPASKRTQYF.